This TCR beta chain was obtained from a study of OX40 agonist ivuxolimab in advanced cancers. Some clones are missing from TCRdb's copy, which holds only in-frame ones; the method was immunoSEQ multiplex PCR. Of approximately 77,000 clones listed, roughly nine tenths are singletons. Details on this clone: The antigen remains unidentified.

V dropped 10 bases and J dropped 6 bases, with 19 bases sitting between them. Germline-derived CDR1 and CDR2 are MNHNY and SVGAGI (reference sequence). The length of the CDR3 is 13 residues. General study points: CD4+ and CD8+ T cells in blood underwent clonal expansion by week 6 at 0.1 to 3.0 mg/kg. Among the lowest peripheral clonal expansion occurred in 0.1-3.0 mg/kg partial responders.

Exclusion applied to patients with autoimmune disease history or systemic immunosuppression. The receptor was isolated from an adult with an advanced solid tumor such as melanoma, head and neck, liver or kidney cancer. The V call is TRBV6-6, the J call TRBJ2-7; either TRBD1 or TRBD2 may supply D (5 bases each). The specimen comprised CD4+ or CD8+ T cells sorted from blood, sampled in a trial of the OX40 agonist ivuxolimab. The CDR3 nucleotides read TGTGCCATACTAGGGGATTCCTCAGGCGAGCAGTACTTC. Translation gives CAILGDSSGEQYF.